Sequencing of this T cell receptor beta chain was carried out in a study of cytomegalovirus exposure and HLA in healthy donors. Study-wide points: Later analysis identified 16,000 or so TCR beta sequences associated with HLA alleles, using a false discovery rate threshold of 0.05.

V shed 4 bases and J 0 bases; nucleotides not matched to a gene: 6. Germline CDR1 and CDR2: SGHRS and YFSETQ. There are 17 residues in the CDR3. The PCR used 60 Vbeta and 13 Jbeta primers. The table came from immunoSEQ multiplex PCR; TCRdb's copy has only in-frame clones and leaves some out. This sample has under 150,000 clones, with about 68% found just once. A note on this clone: Its antigen remains unknown.

This chain uses TRBV5-1 with TRBJ2-6, with TRBD1 matching over 8 bases. The sequenced sample consisted of PBMCs. The TCR sequence derives from a woman between 40 and 50 years old in good health and CMV-seropositive. The CDR3 DNA is TGCGCCAGCAGCGCAGGGGACAGGCTCTCTGGGGCCAACGTCCTGACTTTC. This sequence encodes CASSAGDRLSGANVLTF.